Shown below are 19 T cell receptor beta chains from a single sample sequenced in a study of T cells in Graves' hyperthyroidism and ophthalmopathy (dated by TCRdb to the late 2010s). Library preparation used multiplex PCR. Sequenced using an Illumina HiSeq 2000. TCR beta CDR3 regions were amplified from RNA transcripts. A first-round RT-PCR of the TCR CDR3 used the HTBI primer set with the Qiagen OneStep RT-PCR kit. TCRdb cleaned the public reads at Q25 with fastp, built clones with MiXCR and kept in-frame beta chains. Rows are unified per CDR3 protein, each entry keeping the most common DNA and genes. Recorded for this sample are about 270,000 distinct CDR3 sequences; 20% to 25% of them occurred a single time. The top ten clones comprise about 30% of the sample. Source material: blood. These receptors were obtained from a man in his forties or fifties with Graves' hyperthyroidism that later progressed to Graves' ophthalmopathy.

In this sample, this clonotype turned up many times. The V call is TRBV20-1, the J call TRBJ2-7; 9 positions match TRBD2. In germline, CDR1 is DFQATT, CDR2 SNEGSKA (reference sequence). Trimming removed 2 bases from V and 2 bases from J; junction bases left unmatched: 4. The length of the CDR3 is 14 residues. The CDR3 spells CSARSGGRAYEQYF. The CDR3 nucleotides read TGCAGTGCTAGAAGTGGCGGGAGGGCCTACGAGCAGTACTTC.

In this sample, this clonotype turned up many times. The chain joins TRBV20-1 to TRBJ1-1; 8 bases match TRBD1. The CDR3 consists of 14 residues. After removal of 6 bases from V and 3 bases from J, the junction contained 9 bases not matched to a gene. The germline gives CDR1 DFQATT, CDR2 SNEGSKA (reference sequence). The CDR3 spells CSAPTGTGDTEAFF. DNA of the CDR3: TGCAGTGCCCCGACCGGGACAGGAGACACTGAAGCTTTCTTT.

This rearrangement joins TRBV6-2 or TRBV6-3 to TRBJ2-7, with TRBD2 matching 11 bases. Trimming removed 8 bases from V and 0 bases from J; junction bases left unmatched: 0. The CDR3 totals 13 residues. Per the germline V gene, CDR1 is MNHEY and CDR2 is SVGEGT. This chain's CDR3 is CASGTSGSYEQYF. In DNA, the CDR3 is TGTGCCAGCGGGACTAGCGGCTCCTACGAGCAGTACTTC.

Many counts were recorded for this clonotype. The CDR3 DNA reads as TGTGCCAGCAGTTACATATTGGCAGACAAAACCGGGGAGCTGTTTTTT. This gives the protein CASSYILADKTGELFF. The rearrangement joins TRBV6-5 to TRBJ2-2; D not certain. The CDR3 is 16 residues long. Trimming removed 2 bases at V and 5 bases at J, with 15 bases between. Germline V gene data show CDR1 as MNHEY and CDR2 as SVGAGI.

This clonotype was recorded many times. The DNA of the CDR3 is TGCAGTGCTAGAGGTGGACTGCCCGGCCACGAGCAGTACTTC. Protein: CSARGGLPGHEQYF. V gene TRBV20-1 combines with J gene TRBJ2-7, with D perhaps TRBD2 (5 bases). The CDR3 extends over 14 amino acids. Germline V CDR1 and CDR2: DFQATT, SNEGSKA (reference sequence). V lost 1 base and J lost 5, with 15 bases in between.

This clonotype has a count of ten or more. The chain links TRBV29-1 to TRBJ2-7; D is unresolved. CDR1 is SQVTM, CDR2 ANQGSEA, per germline. V lost 6 bases to trimming and J lost 6 bases, with 15 bases between them. The CDR3 extends over 12 amino acids. This chain's CDR3 is CSVLTLGCEQYF. The CDR3 coding sequence is TGCAGCGTACTCACATTGGGATGCGAGCAGTACTTC.

This clonotype was counted many times. A much larger clone sits a single nucleotide away, making a read error possible. This chain links TRBV12-3 or TRBV12-4 with TRBJ1-1; TRBD1 is a possible D gene (5 bases). CDR3 length: 15 residues. CDR3 in DNA: TGTGTCAGCAGTGGGGTCTGGGGGGTGGGCACTGAAGCTTTCTTT. Protein: CVSSGVWGVGTEAFF.

This clonotype has a count of ten or more. The chain combines TRBV2 with TRBJ1-4; perhaps TRBD1 as D (5 bases). CDR3 length equals 15 residues. V lost 2 bases, J lost 8 bases, and 15 bases lay in between. Germline-derived CDR1 and CDR2 are SNHLY and FYNNEI. CDR3 residues: CASSEIVDNDEKLFF. The CDR3 nucleotides read TGTGCCAGCAGTGAAATCGTGGACAATGACGAAAAACTGTTTTTT.

This clonotype showed up many times. The chain is built from TRBV28 and TRBJ1-5; a possible D gene is TRBD1 (5 bases). Deletions cut 5 bases from V and 2 bases from J, with 7 bases between. The CDR3 spans 13 residues. Germline values: CDR1 MDHEN, CDR2 SYDVKM. CDR3 in amino acids: CASSGTRNQPQHF. Here the CDR3 DNA reads TGTGCCAGCAGTGGGACGCGCAATCAGCCCCAGCATTTT.

The chain has TRBV25-1 and TRBJ2-2, with D hard to call. From germline, CDR1 is MGHDK and CDR2 SYGVNS. V was trimmed by 1 base and J by 5 bases, leaving 14 bases between them. The CDR3 is 16 residues long. Here the CDR3 reads CASSESFRAWTGELFF. The CDR3 bases are TGTGCCAGCAGTGAATCTTTTAGGGCCTGGACCGGGGAGCTGTTTTTT.

As to this clonotype: This could be a read error, since a much larger clone is one nucleotide away. The chain employs TRBV18 and TRBJ2-7, with D maybe TRBD1 (6 bases). Per the germline V gene, CDR1 is KGHSH and CDR2 is LQKENI. This CDR3 spans 12 amino acids. The V end lost 8 bases, the J end lost 6 bases, and 14 bases lay between the germline ends. The CDR3 spells CASSRKGGEQYF. CDR3 DNA: TGTGCCAGCAGTCGAAAAGGGGGCGAGCAGTACTTC.

This clonotype was seen more than once but under ten times. This chain connects TRBV6-1 to TRBJ1-1, with TRBD1 as a possible D gene (5 bases). V was clipped by 3 bases and J by 5 bases, with 10 bases between them. Germline-derived CDR1 and CDR2 are MNHNS and SASEGT. This CDR3 contains 13 residues. CDR3 nucleotide sequence: TGTGCCAGCAGTGATAGGGGATGGACTGAAGCTTTCTTT. It is translated as CASSDRGWTEAFF.

This chain links TRBV12-3 or TRBV12-4 with TRBJ2-7; 9 nucleotides match TRBD2. V shed 6 bases, J shed 6 bases, and the junction held 12 bases outside the gene matches. The CDR3 consists of 15 residues. CDR3 sequence: CASSEEASGIAEQYF. The CDR3 DNA reads as TGTGCCAGCAGCGAGGAAGCTAGCGGGATAGCCGAGCAGTACTTC.

This clonotype was counted ten times or more. The chain's CDR3 is CSANQGPQNIQYF. The CDR3 DNA follows: TGCAGTGCTAACCAGGGTCCCCAAAACATTCAGTACTTC. This chain joins TRBV20-1 and TRBJ2-4, with D possibly TRBD1 on 5 matching bases. With 4 bases removed from V and 5 bases from J, the gap between germline ends came to 12 bases. Looked up from germline, CDR1 is DFQATT and CDR2 is SNEGSKA (reference sequence). The CDR3 loop spans 13 amino acids.

This clonotype was picked up a small number of times. The V gene is TRBV11-2, the J gene TRBJ2-5, with D tentatively TRBD1 or TRBD2 (6 bases each). Germline lookup yields CDR1 SGHAT and CDR2 FQNNGV. V gave up 1 base and J gave up 2 bases, with 11 bases separating them. The CDR3 extends over 15 amino acids. The CDR3 reads CASSLGGDKQETQYF. The CDR3 coding sequence is TGTGCCAGCAGCTTAGGGGGGGACAAACAAGAGACCCAGTACTTC.

Ten or more counts support this clonotype. The chain carries TRBV11-2 and TRBJ2-5; 10 positions match TRBD1. J lost 5 bases, V lost 3 bases, and 3 bases had no gene match. Germline lookup yields CDR1 SGHAT and CDR2 FQNNGV. CDR3 length equals 14 residues. CDR3 sequence (DNA): TGTGCCAGCAGCTTTCCGGACAGGGGGGAGACCCAGTACTTC. It translates to CASSFPDRGETQYF. Complete variable domain (other parts from reference TRBV11-2 and TRBJ2-5): EAGVAQSPRYKIIEKRQSVAFWCNPISGHATLYWYQQILGQGPKLLIQFQNNGVVDDSQLPKDRFSAERLKGVDSTLKIQPAKLEDSAVYLCASSFPDRGETQYFGPGTRLLVL.

There are many counts of this clonotype. The chain employs TRBV3-1 and TRBJ2-7; 9 bases line up with TRBD2. Germline CDR1 is LGHDT and CDR2 is YNNKEL (reference sequence). The CDR3 totals 15 residues. Trimming took 5 bases from V and 2 from J; bases not matched to a gene: 7. CDR3 loop: CASSVGLALAYEQYF. In DNA, the CDR3 is TGTGCCAGCAGCGTGGGACTAGCCCTTGCCTACGAGCAGTACTTC.

This clonotype was seen ten or more times. This chain connects TRBV7-2 to TRBJ2-2; 8 nucleotides match TRBD2. Germline trimming cut 6 bases from V and 4 bases from J; bases unmatched to any gene: 10. The CDR3 extends over 16 amino acids. Germline CDR1 reads SGHTA; CDR2 reads FQGNSA. The CDR3 nucleotides are TGTGCCAGCAGAACTCACACTAGCGGTATCACCGGGGAGCTGTTTTTT. This sequence encodes CASRTHTSGITGELFF.

In its sample, this clonotype was seen many times. This chain connects TRBV6-5 to TRBJ1-1, with a possible D match to TRBD1 (5 bases). This CDR3 is built from 14 residues. Germline V lookup: CDR1 MNHEY, CDR2 SVGAGI. Trimming removed 10 bases from V and 5 bases from J, with 20 bases in between. This CDR3 is CATEAGGGETEAFF. CDR3 DNA: TGTGCCACCGAGGCCGGTGGGGGGGAGACTGAAGCTTTCTTT.